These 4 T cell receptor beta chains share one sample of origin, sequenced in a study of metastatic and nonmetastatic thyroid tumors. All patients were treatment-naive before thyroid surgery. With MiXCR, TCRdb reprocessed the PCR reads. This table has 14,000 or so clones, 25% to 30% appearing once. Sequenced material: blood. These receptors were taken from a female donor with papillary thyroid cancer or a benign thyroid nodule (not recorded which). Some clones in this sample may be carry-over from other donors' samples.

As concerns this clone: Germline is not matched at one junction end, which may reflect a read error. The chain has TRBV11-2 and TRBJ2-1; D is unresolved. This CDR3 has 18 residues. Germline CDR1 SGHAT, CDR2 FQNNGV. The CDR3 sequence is CASSLDLMRSLQANGQFF. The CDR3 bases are TGCGCCAGCAGCTTAGATCTAATGCGAAGTCTTCAGGCCAATGGGCAGTTCTTC.

CDR3 residues: CASSRGTSGAYEQYF. DNA for the CDR3: TGCGCCAGCAGCCGGGGGACTAGCGGGGCTTACGAGCAGTACTTC. This chain links TRBV5-1 with TRBJ2-1; TRBD2 matches at 13 bases. The last part of the DNA fits TRBJ2-7 better; the J call may be wrong. CDR3 length equals 15 residues. CDR1 and CDR2 from the germline V gene are SGHRS and YFSETQ.

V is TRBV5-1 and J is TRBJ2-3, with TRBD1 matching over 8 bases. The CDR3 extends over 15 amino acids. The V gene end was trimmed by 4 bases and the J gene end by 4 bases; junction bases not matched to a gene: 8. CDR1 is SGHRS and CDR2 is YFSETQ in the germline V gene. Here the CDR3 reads CASSMGQVFADTQYF. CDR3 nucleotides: TGCGCCAGCAGCATGGGACAGGTGTTCGCAGATACGCAGTATTTT.

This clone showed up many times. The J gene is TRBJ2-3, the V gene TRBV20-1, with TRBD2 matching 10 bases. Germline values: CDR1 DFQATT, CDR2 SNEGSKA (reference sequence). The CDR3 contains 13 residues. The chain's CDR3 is CSASGGALDTQYF. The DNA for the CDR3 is TGCAGCGCCAGCGGGGGGGCGTTAGATACGCAGTATTTT.